Listed below are T cell receptor beta chains from one sample, sequenced in a study of T cell clusters in autoimmune cytopenias. Following a re-call of the multiplex PCR reads, TCRdb has one entry per CDR3 protein and lacks DNA. The listing records about 8,100 distinct CDR3 sequences. The sample comprised peripheral blood. These receptors all stem from a human donor with an autoimmune cytopenia or autoimmune hepatitis (not recorded which). The CDR3 runs from the conserved cysteine through the conserved F or W. Fields, in order: clone size, J gene, V gene, CDR3 protein. Only part of the rows carry a size: once, few, many, or a class if the clone is expanded.

size: medium-sized
J: TRBJ2-7
V: TRBV5-5
CDR3: CASSPRDRHYEQYF

size: -
J: TRBJ2-1
V: TRBV6-5
CDR3: CASSSTGTGNEQFF

size: -
J: TRBJ2-7
V: TRBV6-2/TRBV6-3
CDR3: CASSYSLPGTKAYEQYF

size: -
J: TRBJ2-3
V: TRBV6-5
CDR3: CASRPETSGGYTQYF

size: medium-sized
J: TRBJ1-2
V: TRBV6-5
CDR3: CASSPHRGQGYTF

size: -
J: TRBJ1-1
V: TRBV6-5
CDR3: CASNNGVNTEAFF

size: -
J: TRBJ2-1
V: TRBV7-2
CDR3: CASSRALAAGGDEQFF

size: -
J: TRBJ2-5
V: TRBV5-1
CDR3: CASSLAASEETQYF

size: -
J: TRBJ2-1
V: TRBV6-5
CDR3: CASSEPGGEQFF

size: medium-sized
J: TRBJ2-1
V: TRBV30
CDR3: CAWARGLYNEQFF

size: medium-sized
J: TRBJ1-4
V: TRBV6-2/TRBV6-3
CDR3: CASSYVGGNEKLFF